The 13 T cell receptor beta chains given below trace back to one sample, sequenced in a study of blood T cell repertoires in COVID-19. The protocol was immunoSEQ multiplex PCR, while the TCRdb copy is restricted to in-frame clones and leaves out a portion. Of under 60,000 clones detected, approximately 86% appear once; the ten largest clones hold 10%. Sample: peripheral blood. These receptors all stem from a human donor with acute or convalescent COVID-19. The donor label of this sample is uncertain.

The V call is TRBV6-5, the J call TRBJ2-1; 10 bases are a match to TRBD2. From germline, CDR1 is MNHEY and CDR2 SVGAGI. The CDR3 is 16 amino acids. After removal of 2 bases from V and 8 bases from J, the junction contained 9 bases not matched to a gene. The CDR3: CASSYVQRGGSYEQFF. In nucleotides, the CDR3 is TGTGCCAGCAGTTACGTTCAGCGGGGGGGCTCCTATGAGCAGTTCTTC.

The chain recombines TRBV28 with TRBJ2-3; 7 nucleotides agree with TRBD1. Germline lookup yields CDR1 MDHEN and CDR2 SYDVKM. Unmatched junction bases numbered 7, after V lost 5 bases and J lost 5 bases. The CDR3 totals 14 residues. The CDR3 nucleotides read TGTGCCAGCAGTCCTTCTACAGGGGAAGATACGCAGTATTTT. Its protein product is CASSPSTGEDTQYF.

The rearrangement joins TRBV7-2 to TRBJ2-5; 10 bases align to TRBD2. V dropped 4 bases and J dropped 4; count of bases not matched to a gene: 15. The CDR3 is 18 amino acids. CDR1 and CDR2 from the germline V gene are SGHTA and FQGNSA. As DNA, the CDR3 is TGTGCCAGCAGCTCCCTCCCTCGTAGCGGGAGGCGGACAGAGACCCAGTACTTC. This sequence encodes CASSSLPRSGRRTETQYF.

This chain links TRBV18 with TRBJ2-5; possibly TRBD1 for D (6 bases). The CDR3 runs to 15 residues. Per germline, CDR1 KGHSH and CDR2 LQKENI. The V end was cut by 1 base, the J end by 5 bases, with 14 bases between. For the CDR3, the DNA is TGTGCCAGCTCACCACTTGGGACAACGGTTGAGACCCAGTACTTC. Translation: CASSPLGTTVETQYF.

V gene TRBV3-1 (or the pseudogene TRBV3-2) combines with J gene TRBJ1-1; possibly TRBD1 for D (5 bases). Germline V gene sequence: CDR1 LGHDT, CDR2 YNNKEL (reference sequence). V lost 1 base to trimming and J lost 4 bases, with 16 bases between them. This CDR3 is built from 16 residues. The CDR3: CASSQGETGTLTEAFF. The DNA for the CDR3 is TGTGCCAGCAGCCAAGGAGAAACCGGGACTCTCACTGAAGCTTTCTTT.

This clone has just one count. The genes are TRBV19 and TRBJ2-2; 12 bases match TRBD2. Germline V gene data show CDR1 as LNHDA and CDR2 as SQIVND (reference sequence). The ends lost 5 bases at V and 4 bases at J; junction bases unmatched: 8. This CDR3 contains 17 residues. CDR3 bases: TGTGCCAGTAGTGATCTCGCTAGCGGGAGGGTCACCGGGGAGCTGTTTTTT. It is translated as CASSDLASGRVTGELFF.

The chain is built from TRBV7-2 and TRBJ2-5; 9 bases fit TRBD2. Trimming at V came to 2 bases and at J to 5 bases, leaving 9 bases not matched to a gene. From germline, CDR1 is SGHTA and CDR2 FQGNSA. The CDR3 totals 16 residues. The CDR3 region has the DNA TGTGCCAGCAGCTTACTAGCTAGCGGGGCGCGGGAGACCCAGTACTTC. It codes for CASSLLASGARETQYF.

The gene calls are TRBV7-8 and TRBJ1-4, with 8 bases aligning to TRBD1. The CDR3 loop spans 14 amino acids. Per germline, CDR1 SGHVS and CDR2 FQNEAQ. V shed 5 bases, J shed 11 bases, and the junction held 10 bases outside the gene matches. CDR3 in amino acids: CASSRDRGRGKLFF. The CDR3 DNA reads as TGTGCCAGCAGCCGAGACAGGGGAAGAGGGAAACTGTTTTTT.

The gene calls are TRBV13 and TRBJ1-5, with D unresolved. V dropped 2 bases and J dropped 3 bases, with 2 bases sitting between them. Germline CDR1 and CDR2: PRHDT and FYEKMQ (reference sequence). CDR3 length: 12 amino acids. The chain's CDR3 is CASSLHNQPQHF. CDR3 sequence (DNA): TGTGCCAGCAGCTTACACAATCAGCCCCAGCATTTT.

The V and J genes are TRBV2 and TRBJ1-5; 9 nucleotides line up with TRBD1. Germline V gene data show CDR1 as SNHLY and CDR2 as FYNNEI. J gave up 7 bases and V 6 bases, and 7 bases lay outside the gene matches. The CDR3 runs to 14 residues. The CDR3: CASSLGQGRQPQHF. CDR3 nucleotide sequence: TGTGCCAGCAGCCTGGGACAGGGTAGACAGCCCCAGCATTTT.

This rearrangement joins TRBV7-3 to TRBJ2-7, with 9 bases identical to TRBD1. The length of the CDR3 is 15 residues. The V segment lost 4 bases and the J segment 1 base; nucleotides outside the gene matches: 5. CDR1 is SGHTA, CDR2 FQGTGA, per germline. CDR3 region: CASSWGQGPSYEQYF. DNA for the CDR3: TGTGCCAGCAGCTGGGGACAGGGACCATCCTACGAGCAGTACTTC.

The chain is built from TRBV5-8 and TRBJ1-6; D uncertain. This CDR3 contains 13 residues. Germline V gene lookup returns CDR1 SGHTS and CDR2 YDEGEE. With 4 bases removed from V and 5 bases from J, the gap between germline ends came to 7 bases. The CDR3 bases are TGTGCCAGCAGCCCGGTTGATAATTCACCCCTCCACTTT. The encoded protein is CASSPVDNSPLHF.

The chain joins TRBV19 to TRBJ2-2; 10 bases align to TRBD2. Trimming removed 2 bases from V and 9 bases from J; junction bases left unmatched: 9. This CDR3 region has 16 residues. Germline assignment: CDR1 LNHDA and CDR2 SQIVND (reference sequence). The CDR3 loop reads CASSINLAGVVRELFF. Here the CDR3 DNA reads TGTGCCAGTAGTATAAATCTAGCGGGAGTTGTCCGGGAGCTGTTTTTT.